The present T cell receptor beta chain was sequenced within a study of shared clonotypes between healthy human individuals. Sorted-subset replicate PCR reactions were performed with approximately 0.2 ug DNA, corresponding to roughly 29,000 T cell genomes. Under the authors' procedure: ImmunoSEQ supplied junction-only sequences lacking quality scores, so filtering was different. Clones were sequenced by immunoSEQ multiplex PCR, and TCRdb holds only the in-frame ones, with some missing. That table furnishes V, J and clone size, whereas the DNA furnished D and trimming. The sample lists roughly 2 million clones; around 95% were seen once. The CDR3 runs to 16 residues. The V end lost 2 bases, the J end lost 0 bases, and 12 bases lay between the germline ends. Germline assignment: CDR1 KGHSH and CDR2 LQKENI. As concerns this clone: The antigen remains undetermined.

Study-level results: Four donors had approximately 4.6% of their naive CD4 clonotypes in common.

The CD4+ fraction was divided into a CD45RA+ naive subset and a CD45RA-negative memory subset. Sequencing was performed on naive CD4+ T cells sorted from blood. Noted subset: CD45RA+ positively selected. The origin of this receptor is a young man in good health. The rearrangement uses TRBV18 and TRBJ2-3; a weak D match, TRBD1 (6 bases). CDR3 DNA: TGTGCCAGCTCACCAATCGGTCAGGGGAGCACAGATACGCAGTATTTT. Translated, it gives CASSPIGQGSTDTQYF.